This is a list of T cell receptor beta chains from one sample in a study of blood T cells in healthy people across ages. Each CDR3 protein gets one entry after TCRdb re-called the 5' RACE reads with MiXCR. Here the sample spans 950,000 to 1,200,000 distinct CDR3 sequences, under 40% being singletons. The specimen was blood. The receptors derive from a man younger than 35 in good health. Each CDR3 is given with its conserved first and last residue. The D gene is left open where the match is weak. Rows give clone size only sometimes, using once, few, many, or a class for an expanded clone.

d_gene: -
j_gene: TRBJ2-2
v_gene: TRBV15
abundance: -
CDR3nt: TGTGCCACCAGCAGTAGGACTGGGGGGGAGCTGTTTTTT
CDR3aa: CATSSRTGGELFF

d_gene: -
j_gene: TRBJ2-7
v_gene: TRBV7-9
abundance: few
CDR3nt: TGTGCCAGCAGCTTCCAACAGGGAACCTACGAGCAGTACTTC
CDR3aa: CASSFQQGTYEQYF

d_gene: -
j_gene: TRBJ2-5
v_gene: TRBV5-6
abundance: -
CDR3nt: TGTGCCAGCAGCTTGGTCTTTCCCGGACCCCAAGGGACCCAGTACTTC
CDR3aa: CASSLVFPGPQGTQYF

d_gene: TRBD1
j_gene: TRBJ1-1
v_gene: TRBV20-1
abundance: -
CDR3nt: TGCAGTGCAGAAAGACAGGGTGTAGCTTTCTTT
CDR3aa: CSAERQGVAFF

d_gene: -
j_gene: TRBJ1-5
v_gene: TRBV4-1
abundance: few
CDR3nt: TGCGCCAGCAGCCAAGAGGGAAAACAGCCCCAGCATTTT
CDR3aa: CASSQEGKQPQHF

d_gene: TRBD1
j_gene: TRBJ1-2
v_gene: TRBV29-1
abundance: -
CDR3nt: TGCAGCGTTGTGGTCAGAGGGACAGGGGGGTATGGCTACACCTTC
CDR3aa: CSVVVRGTGGYGYTF

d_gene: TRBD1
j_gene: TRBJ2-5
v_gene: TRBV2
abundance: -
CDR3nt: TGTGCCAGCAGAGAAGCAACAGGGGGCCGGGAGACCCAGTACTTC
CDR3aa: CASREATGGRETQYF

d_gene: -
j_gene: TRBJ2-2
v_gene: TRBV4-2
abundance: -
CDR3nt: TGTGCCAGCAGCCCGACTAGGGATACCGGGGAGCTGTTTTTT
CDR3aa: CASSPTRDTGELFF

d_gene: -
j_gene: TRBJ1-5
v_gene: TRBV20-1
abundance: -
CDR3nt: TGCAGTGCTAGAGTACCACAGGTTAGTCAGCCCCAGCATTTT
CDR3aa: CSARVPQVSQPQHF

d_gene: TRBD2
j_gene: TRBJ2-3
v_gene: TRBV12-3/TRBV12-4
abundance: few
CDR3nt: TGTGCCAGCAGTCGGACTAGCGGGGGAGGGATCACAGATACGCAGTATTTT
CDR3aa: CASSRTSGGGITDTQYF

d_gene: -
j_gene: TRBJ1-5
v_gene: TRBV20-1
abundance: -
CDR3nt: TGCAGTGCTAGTCCGACAGGTGATCAGCCCCAGCATTTT
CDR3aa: CSASPTGDQPQHF

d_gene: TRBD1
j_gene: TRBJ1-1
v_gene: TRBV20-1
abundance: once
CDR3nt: TGCAGTGCTAGAGATTTTCAGGGGGAAGATACTGAAGCTTTCTTT
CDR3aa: CSARDFQGEDTEAFF

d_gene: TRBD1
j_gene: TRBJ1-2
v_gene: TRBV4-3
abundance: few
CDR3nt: TGCGCCAGCAGCCAACGGACAGGGGGAATGGACTATGGCTACACCTTC
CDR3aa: CASSQRTGGMDYGYTF

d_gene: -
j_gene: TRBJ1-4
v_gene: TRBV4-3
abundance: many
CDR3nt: TGCGCCAGCAGCCAAGATGAGGGGGTCACTAATGAAAAACTGTTTTTT
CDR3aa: CASSQDEGVTNEKLFF

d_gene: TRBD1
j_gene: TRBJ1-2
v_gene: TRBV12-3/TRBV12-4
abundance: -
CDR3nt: TGTGCCAGCAGCCCAAAGGGACAGACCCCTGGAGGCTACACCTTC
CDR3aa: CASSPKGQTPGGYTF

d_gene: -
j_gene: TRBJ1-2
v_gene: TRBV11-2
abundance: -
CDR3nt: TGTGCCAGCAGCTTAAGGCCGGGGGATGGCTACACCTTC
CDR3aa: CASSLRPGDGYTF